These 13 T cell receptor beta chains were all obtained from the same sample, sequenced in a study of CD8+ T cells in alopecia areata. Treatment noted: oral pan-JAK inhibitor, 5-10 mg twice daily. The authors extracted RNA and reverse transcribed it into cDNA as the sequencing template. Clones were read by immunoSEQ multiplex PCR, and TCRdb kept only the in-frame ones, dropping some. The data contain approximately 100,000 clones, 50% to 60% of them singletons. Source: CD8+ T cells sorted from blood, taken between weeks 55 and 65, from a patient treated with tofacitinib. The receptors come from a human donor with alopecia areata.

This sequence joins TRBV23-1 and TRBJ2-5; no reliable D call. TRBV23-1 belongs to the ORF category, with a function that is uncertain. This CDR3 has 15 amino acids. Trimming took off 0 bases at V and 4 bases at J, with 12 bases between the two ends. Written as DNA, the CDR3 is TGCGCCAGCAGTCAATCGGGCTGGTCCGGAGAGACCCAGTACTTC. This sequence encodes CASSQSGWSGETQYF.

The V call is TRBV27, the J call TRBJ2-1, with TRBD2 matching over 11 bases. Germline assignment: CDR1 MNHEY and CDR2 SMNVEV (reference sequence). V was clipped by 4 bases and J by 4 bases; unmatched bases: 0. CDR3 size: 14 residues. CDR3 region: CASSSSGGYNEQFF. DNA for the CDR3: TGTGCCAGCAGTTCTAGCGGGGGGTACAATGAGCAGTTCTTC.

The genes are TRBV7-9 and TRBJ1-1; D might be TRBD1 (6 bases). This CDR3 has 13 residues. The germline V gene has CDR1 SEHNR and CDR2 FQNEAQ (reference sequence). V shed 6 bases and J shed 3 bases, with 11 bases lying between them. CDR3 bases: TGTGCCAGCAGACCGACAGGAGACACTGAAGCTTTCTTT. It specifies CASRPTGDTEAFF.

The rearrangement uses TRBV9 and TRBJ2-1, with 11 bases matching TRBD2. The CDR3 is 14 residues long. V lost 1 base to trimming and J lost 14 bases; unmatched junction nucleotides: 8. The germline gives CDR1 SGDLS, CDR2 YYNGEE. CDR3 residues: CASSVTSGGAREFF. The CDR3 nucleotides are TGTGCCAGCAGCGTAACTAGCGGGGGCGCCCGGGAGTTCTTC.

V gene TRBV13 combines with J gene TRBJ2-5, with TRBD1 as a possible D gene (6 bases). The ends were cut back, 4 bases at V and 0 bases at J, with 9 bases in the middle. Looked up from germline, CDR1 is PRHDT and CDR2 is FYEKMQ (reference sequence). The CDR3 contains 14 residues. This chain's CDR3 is CASSWGPYQETQYF. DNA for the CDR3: TGTGCCAGCAGCTGGGGGCCGTACCAAGAGACCCAGTACTTC.

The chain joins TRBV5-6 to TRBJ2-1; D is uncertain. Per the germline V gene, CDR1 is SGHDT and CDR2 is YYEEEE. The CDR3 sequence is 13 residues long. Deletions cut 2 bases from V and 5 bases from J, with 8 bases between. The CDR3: CASSFPLDNEQFF. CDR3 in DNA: TGTGCCAGCAGCTTTCCCCTCGACAATGAGCAGTTCTTC.

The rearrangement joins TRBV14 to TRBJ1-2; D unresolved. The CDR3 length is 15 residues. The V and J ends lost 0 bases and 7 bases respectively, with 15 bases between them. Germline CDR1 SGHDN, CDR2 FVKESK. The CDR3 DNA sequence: TGTGCCAGCAGCCAAGAGCCGGGAGGGCGGCGTGGCTACACCTTC. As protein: CASSQEPGGRRGYTF. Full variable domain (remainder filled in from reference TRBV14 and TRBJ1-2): EAGVTQFPSHSVIEKGQTVTLRCDPISGHDNLYWYRRVMGKEIKFLLHFVKESKQDESGMPNNRFLAERTGGTYSTLKVQPAELEDSGVYFCASSQEPGGRRGYTFGSGTRLTVV.

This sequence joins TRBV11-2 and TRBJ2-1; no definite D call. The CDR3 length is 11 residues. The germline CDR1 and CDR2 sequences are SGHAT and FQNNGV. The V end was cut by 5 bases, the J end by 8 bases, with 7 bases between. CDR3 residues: CASSPRDEQFF. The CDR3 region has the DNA TGTGCCAGCAGCCCTCGGGATGAGCAGTTCTTC.

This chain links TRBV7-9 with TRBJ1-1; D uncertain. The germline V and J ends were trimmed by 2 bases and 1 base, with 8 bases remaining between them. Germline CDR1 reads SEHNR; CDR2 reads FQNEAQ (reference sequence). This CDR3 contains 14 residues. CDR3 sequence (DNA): TGTGCCAGCAGCTTAAAAGGAGGGAACACTGAAGCTTTCTTT. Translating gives CASSLKGGNTEAFF.

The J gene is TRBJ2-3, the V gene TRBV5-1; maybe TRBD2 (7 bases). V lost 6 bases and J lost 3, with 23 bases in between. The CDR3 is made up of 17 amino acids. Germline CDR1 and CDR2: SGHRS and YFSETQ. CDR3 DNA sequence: TGCGCCAGCACTTCGGAGCGGCGGGGGCCTGGTACAGATACGCAGTATTTT. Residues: CASTSERRGPGTDTQYF.

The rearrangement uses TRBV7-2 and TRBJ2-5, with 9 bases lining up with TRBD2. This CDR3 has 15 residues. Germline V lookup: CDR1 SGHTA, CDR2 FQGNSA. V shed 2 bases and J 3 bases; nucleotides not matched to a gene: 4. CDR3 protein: CASSLRGGAEETQYF. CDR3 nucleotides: TGTGCCAGCAGCTTACGCGGGGGGGCAGAAGAGACCCAGTACTTC.

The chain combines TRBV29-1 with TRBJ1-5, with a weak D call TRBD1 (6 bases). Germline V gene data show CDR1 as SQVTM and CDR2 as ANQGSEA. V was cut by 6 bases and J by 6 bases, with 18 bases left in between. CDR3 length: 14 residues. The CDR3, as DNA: TGCAGCGTCCAAGAGAGGGGGGCAGGTCAGCCCCAGCATTTT. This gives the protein CSVQERGAGQPQHF.

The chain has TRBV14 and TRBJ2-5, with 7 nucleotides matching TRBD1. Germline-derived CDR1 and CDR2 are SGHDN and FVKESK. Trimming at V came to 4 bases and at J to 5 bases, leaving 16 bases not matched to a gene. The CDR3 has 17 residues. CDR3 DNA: TGTGCCAGCAGCCGCCCTCGTGGCAGGGGGATTAGGGAGACCCAGTACTTC. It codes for CASSRPRGRGIRETQYF. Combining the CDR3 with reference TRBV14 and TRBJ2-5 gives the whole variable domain EAGVTQFPSHSVIEKGQTVTLRCDPISGHDNLYWYRRVMGKEIKFLLHFVKESKQDESGMPNNRFLAERTGGTYSTLKVQPAELEDSGVYFCASSRPRGRGIRETQYFGPGTRLLVL.